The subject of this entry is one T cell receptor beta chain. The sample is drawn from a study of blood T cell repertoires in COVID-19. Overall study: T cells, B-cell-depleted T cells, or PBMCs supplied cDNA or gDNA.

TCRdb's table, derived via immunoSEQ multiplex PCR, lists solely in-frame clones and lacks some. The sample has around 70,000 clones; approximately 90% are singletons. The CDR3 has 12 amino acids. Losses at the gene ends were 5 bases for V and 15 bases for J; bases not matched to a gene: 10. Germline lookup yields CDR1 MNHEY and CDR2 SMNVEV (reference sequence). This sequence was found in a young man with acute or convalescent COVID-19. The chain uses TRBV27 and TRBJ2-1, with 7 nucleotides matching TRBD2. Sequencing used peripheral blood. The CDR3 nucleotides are TGTGCCAGCAGTCCCAGCGGCCGCGGGAGGTTCTTC. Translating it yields CASSPSGRGRFF.